A single sample is the source of the 20 T cell receptor beta chains below, sequenced in a study of shared clonotypes between healthy human individuals. Measured with immunoSEQ multiplex PCR; TCRdb has only the in-frame clones, and not every one. The sample holds about 2.3 million clones, over 85% seen once. The material sequenced was naive CD4+ T cells from PBMCs. The subset denotes: CD45RA+ positively selected. These receptors were obtained from a man aged 18 to 30 in good health. Some clones in this sample may be carry-over from other donors' samples.

This clone is a singleton in its sample. DNA of the CDR3: TGTGCCAGCAGCCCGGGACTAGGAGAGACCCAGTACTTC. This translates into CASSPGLGETQYF. This chain connects TRBV7-6 to TRBJ2-5; 8 bases fit TRBD2. Trimming removed 5 bases from V and 4 bases from J; junction bases left unmatched: 3. In germline, CDR1 is SGHVS, CDR2 FNYEAQ. CDR3 length: 13 amino acids.

The genes are TRBV7-3 and TRBJ2-2; the D gene could be TRBD1 or TRBD2 (5 bases each). The CDR3 has 14 amino acids. The V and J ends lost 5 bases and 0 bases respectively, with 7 bases between them. Germline V CDR1 and CDR2: SGHTA, FQGTGA. The CDR3 loop reads CASSMGPNTGELFF. The CDR3, as DNA: TGTGCCAGCAGCATGGGACCGAACACCGGGGAGCTGTTTTTT.

The V call is TRBV28, the J call TRBJ2-1, with 11 bases identical to TRBD2. The V segment lost 8 bases and the J segment 8 bases; nucleotides outside the gene matches: 8. The CDR3 has 14 residues. CDR1 and CDR2 (germline): MDHEN, SYDVKM. The CDR3 here is CASGTSGRGDEQFF. As DNA, the CDR3 is TGTGCCAGCGGTACTAGCGGGAGAGGCGATGAGCAGTTCTTC.

This chain joins TRBV6-5 and TRBJ2-5; 10 bases line up with TRBD1. CDR1 is MNHEY, CDR2 SVGAGI, per germline. The CDR3 has 13 amino acids. Trimming cost V 1 base and J 9 bases; bases outside gene matches: 2. CDR3 amino acids: CASSYLTGGSQYF. The CDR3 DNA sequence: TGTGCCAGCAGTTACTTGACAGGGGGCTCCCAGTACTTC.

The chain uses TRBV5-1 and TRBJ1-4; maybe TRBD1 (5 bases). CDR1 is SGHRS and CDR2 is YFSETQ in the germline V gene. V shed 4 bases and J shed 8 bases, with 15 bases lying between them. This CDR3 spans 14 amino acids. CDR3 in amino acids: CASSPGTSREKLFF. The CDR3 nucleotides are TGCGCCAGCAGCCCCGGGACCTCCAGGGAAAAACTGTTTTTT.

This clone was picked up a small number of times. The chain uses TRBV30 and TRBJ1-5, with D perhaps matching TRBD1 (5 bases). CDR1 and CDR2 from the germline V gene are GTSNPN and SVGIG (reference sequence). Trimming cost V 3 bases and J 6 bases, with 9 bases left between them. The CDR3 length is 12 residues. The CDR3: CAWRYGGQPQHF. CDR3 DNA: TGTGCCTGGAGGTACGGGGGTCAGCCCCAGCATTTT.

The chain links TRBV5-1 to TRBJ1-1; D call uncertain. The germline V and J ends were trimmed by 5 bases and 1 base, with 12 bases remaining between them. Germline CDR1 reads SGHRS; CDR2 reads YFSETQ. There are 14 residues in the CDR3. CDR3 nucleotides: TGCGCCAGCAGTTTAAAGGGCCAGAACACTGAAGCTTTCTTT. The encoded protein is CASSLKGQNTEAFF.

The V and J genes are TRBV6-5 and TRBJ1-1; D may be TRBD1 (5 bases). Germline V gives CDR1 MNHEY, CDR2 SVGAGI. The CDR3 is 15 residues long. V dropped 4 bases and J dropped 3 bases, with 15 bases sitting between them. The CDR3 sequence: CASSSGPHRDTEAFF. The CDR3 bases are TGTGCCAGCAGTTCAGGGCCGCATCGGGACACTGAAGCTTTCTTT.

The rearrangement links TRBV6-5 to TRBJ2-5; D may be TRBD1 (5 bases). V lost 6 bases, J lost 5 bases, and 16 bases lay in between. CDR3 length equals 14 residues. The V gene's germline CDR1 is MNHEY and CDR2 SVGAGI. In DNA, the CDR3 is TGTGCCAGCAGCCGACAGTACGAGGCGGAGACCCAGTACTTC. Translation gives CASSRQYEAETQYF.

This clone was counted once. The chain joins TRBV5-1 to TRBJ2-1; 10 positions match TRBD2. Germline V CDR1 and CDR2: SGHRS, YFSETQ. With 0 bases clipped from V and 9 bases from J, the junction kept 3 bases outside the gene matches. This CDR3 has 14 amino acids. The CDR3 nucleotides are TGCGCCAGCAGCTTGGTAGCGGGAGGTCTTGAGCAGTTCTTC. Translation: CASSLVAGGLEQFF.

V and J are TRBV4-1 and TRBJ1-1; no firm D call. V was trimmed by 3 bases and J by 1 base, leaving 6 bases between them. The CDR3 length is 13 residues. The germline CDR1 and CDR2 sequences are MGHRA and YSYEKL. The CDR3 region is CASSQTPNTEAFF. The CDR3 DNA follows: TGCGCCAGCAGCCAGACACCGAACACTGAAGCTTTCTTT.

The J gene is TRBJ2-3, the V gene TRBV30; D possibly matches TRBD1 or TRBD2 (7 bases each). Germline values: CDR1 GTSNPN, CDR2 SVGIG (reference sequence). Trimming removed 4 bases at V and 2 bases at J, with 16 bases between. This CDR3 region has 15 residues. CDR3 protein: CAWTQGEGVTDTQYF. The CDR3 DNA reads TGTGCCTGGACTCAGGGGGAGGGGGTCACAGATACGCAGTATTTT.

To note about this clone: The same CDR3 is also encoded by other DNA sequences in this sample. The chain uses TRBV5-1 and TRBJ1-1; D is perhaps TRBD1 (5 bases). Germline V gene data show CDR1 as SGHRS and CDR2 as YFSETQ. This CDR3 has 14 amino acids. Trimming removed 0 bases at V and 1 base at J, with 7 bases between. The CDR3 bases are TGCGCCAGCAGCTTGGGAGGACAGAACACTGAAGCTTTCTTT. Translating it yields CASSLGGQNTEAFF.

This chain joins TRBV11-3 and TRBJ2-7; maybe TRBD1 (5 bases). Germline values: CDR1 SGHNT, CDR2 YENEEA. This CDR3 region has 13 residues. V lost 2 bases and J lost 7, with 12 bases in between. CDR3 loop: CASSLRAGWEQYF. CDR3 nucleotide sequence: TGTGCCAGCAGCTTAAGAGCAGGGTGGGAGCAGTACTTC.

The J gene is TRBJ2-3, the V gene TRBV19, with unresolved D. Trimming took 10 bases from V and 5 from J, leaving 13 bases between them. The CDR3 length is 12 residues. CDR1 and CDR2 (germline): LNHDA, SQIVND (reference sequence). The CDR3 region is CATSRSRDTQYF. For the CDR3, the DNA is TGTGCCACTTCGAGGAGCCGAGATACGCAGTATTTT.

Concerning this clone: Relative to the germline gene, one junction end is altered; a read error may explain this. The chain is built from TRBV14 and TRBJ1-1; D unresolved. Germline CDR1 is SGHDN and CDR2 is FVKESK. The CDR3 has 14 amino acids. For the CDR3, the DNA is TGTGCCAGCACCCAATCTACGGGGAACACTGAAGCTTTCTTT. It translates to CASTQSTGNTEAFF.

V gene TRBV5-6 combines with J gene TRBJ2-7; 10 bases line up with TRBD1. With V trimmed by 3 bases and J by 7 bases, 10 bases remained unmatched. The germline V gene encodes CDR1 SGHDT and CDR2 YYEEEE. This CDR3 has 15 amino acids. As DNA, the CDR3 is TGTGCCAGCAGCTCCCCGGGACAGGGGAATCGGGAGCAGTACTTC. It encodes CASSSPGQGNREQYF.

As concerns this clone: Germline and junction disagree at one end, which may indicate a read error. This chain connects TRBV2 to TRBJ2-7; 7 nucleotides line up with TRBD1. The CDR3 contains 14 residues. From germline, CDR1 is SNHLY and CDR2 FYNNEI. Here the CDR3 reads CASSGQETGSAGDF. CDR3 DNA: TGTGCCAGCAGTGGACAGGAGACAGGGAGCGCGGGTGACTTC.

The sample holds one count of this clone. This chain joins TRBV10-3 and TRBJ2-5, with a possible D match to TRBD2 (5 bases). Germline assignment: CDR1 ENHRY and CDR2 SYGVKD. V lost 4 bases and J lost 5, with 8 bases in between. The CDR3 sequence is 12 residues long. This CDR3 is CAISGGLETQYF. The CDR3 DNA follows: TGTGCCATCAGTGGAGGGCTGGAGACCCAGTACTTC.

The rearrangement joins TRBV5-6 to TRBJ1-2; D gene uncertain. This CDR3 comprises 12 residues. The germline V gene has CDR1 SGHDT and CDR2 YYEEEE. The V end lost 0 bases, the J end lost 6 bases, and 6 bases lay between the germline ends. The CDR3 region has the DNA TGTGCCAGCAGCTTGGTTAGTAATGGCTACACCTTC. Amino acids: CASSLVSNGYTF.